This T cell receptor beta chain was sequenced during a study of T-cell reconstitution after alpha-beta-depleted transplantation in children. The CDR3 loop spans 19 amino acids. The V end lost 2 bases, the J end lost 5 bases, and 28 bases lay between the germline ends. Findings and limits, study-wide: One year after transplant, T-cell counts and diversity came mostly from newly produced T cells.

A word on this clonotype: Its antigen is still unknown.

The authors prepared the TCRbeta library with unique molecular identifiers. A single record per CDR3 protein comes from TCRdb applying MiXCR to the PCR reads. This table has 200,000 or so distinct CDR3 sequences, approximately 6% appearing once. The sample here was PBMCs, taken before TCRalphabeta/CD19-depleted stem cell transplant. The V gene is TRBV12-3 or TRBV12-4, the J gene TRBJ2-7; D may match TRBD1 or TRBD2 (8 bases each). This TCR derives from a girl less than two years old with combined immunodeficiency, due to receive a stem cell transplant. Here the CDR3 reads CASSLQDPGGEREYNEQYF. The CDR3 coding sequence is TGTGCCAGCAGTTTACAGGATCCAGGGGGCGAGCGGGAGTACAACGAGCAGTACTTC.